The rows below give T cell receptor beta chains drawn from one sample of a study of cytomegalovirus exposure and HLA in healthy donors. This table comes from immunoSEQ multiplex PCR, and its TCRdb copy is limited to in-frame clones, with some not included. The top ten hold roughly 1% of the sample, which has about 160,000 clones, 95% to 96% seen once. Sequencing was carried out using PBMCs. Receptors originate from a woman between 18 and 30 years old in good health and CMV-seronegative. Both conserved end residues are part of each CDR3. The D gene is left open where the match is weak. Not all rows give a size; the values are once, few, many and, for expanded clones, a class.

clone_size	d_call	v_call	j_call	cdr3_aa	cdr3_nt
.	TRBD2	TRBV27	TRBJ2-3	CASSPSKGRESTDTQYF	TGTGCCAGCAGTCCATCAAAGGGGCGGGAGAGCACAGATACGCAGTATTTT
.	TRBD2	TRBV9	TRBJ2-5	CASSVSFAGGQETQYF	TGTGCCAGCAGCGTTTCATTTGCGGGGGGCCAAGAGACCCAGTACTTC
.	.	TRBV4-3	TRBJ1-2	CASSQGAQANYGYTF	TGCGCCAGCAGCCAAGGGGCCCAGGCCAACTATGGCTACACCTTC
few	TRBD1	TRBV11-1	TRBJ2-7	CASSLYRGSYEQYF	TGTGCCAGCAGCTTATACAGGGGGTCCTACGAGCAGTACTTC
.	TRBD1	TRBV7-9	TRBJ1-6	CASSLLGRGLYSPLHF	TGTGCCAGCAGCTTGTTAGGCAGGGGGTTGTATTCACCCCTCCACTTT
.	TRBD1	TRBV7-3	TRBJ2-2	CASSRPGQVANTGELFF	TGTGCCAGCAGCCGACCGGGACAGGTGGCGAACACCGGGGAGCTGTTTTTT
.	TRBD2	TRBV5-6	TRBJ2-2	CASSFGLAGALTGELFF	TGTGCCAGCAGCTTTGGACTAGCGGGGGCCCTAACCGGGGAGCTGTTTTTT
.	.	TRBV5-1	TRBJ2-5	CASSLASIGGSKETQYF	TGCGCCAGCAGCTTGGCCTCGATTGGGGGGTCAAAAGAGACCCAGTACTTC
.	TRBD2	TRBV4-3	TRBJ2-1	CASSLTSGVGFSSYNEQFF	TGCGCCAGCAGCCTCACCAGCGGGGTAGGGTTTAGCTCCTACAATGAGCAGTTCTTC
.	.	TRBV5-1	TRBJ2-1	CASSLAGGEYNEQFF	TGCGCCAGCAGCTTGGCCGGGGGAGAGTACAATGAGCAGTTCTTC
.	TRBD2	TRBV7-9	TRBJ2-1	CASSFVGGGTYNEQFF	TGTGCCAGCAGCTTTGTAGGCGGGGGTACATACAATGAGCAGTTCTTC
.	.	TRBV11-2	TRBJ2-3	CASSTGESSTDTQYF	TGTGCCAGCAGCACGGGAGAGTCTAGCACAGATACGCAGTATTTT
.	TRBD2	TRBV4-3	TRBJ2-1	CASSQDHGTSNEQFF	TGCGCCAGCAGCCAAGACCACGGGACTAGCAATGAGCAGTTCTTC
.	TRBD2	TRBV2	TRBJ2-3	CASSEYQSLAGTDTQYF	TGTGCCAGCAGTGAATATCAATCACTAGCGGGCACAGATACGCAGTATTTT
.	TRBD2	TRBV25-1	TRBJ2-7	CASSESHGLAGASYEQYF	TGTGCCAGCAGTGAATCCCACGGACTAGCGGGGGCCTCCTACGAGCAGTACTTC
.	.	TRBV11-1	TRBJ2-7	CASSLTTGTREQYF	TGTGCCAGCAGCTTAACCACAGGTACGAGAGAGCAGTACTTC
once	TRBD1	TRBV6-1	TRBJ2-7	CASGSGTGLYEQYF	TGTGCCAGCGGGTCCGGGACAGGACTTTACGAGCAGTACTTC
.	TRBD2	TRBV4-1	TRBJ2-1	CASSQVPLAGGYNEQFF	TGCGCCAGCAGCCAAGTACCCCTAGCGGGGGGGTACAATGAGCAGTTCTTC
.	TRBD2	TRBV15	TRBJ2-5	CATSARLAETQYF	TGTGCCACCAGCGCCCGACTAGCGGAGACCCAGTACTTC
.	.	TRBV9	TRBJ2-1	CASSVALDRNEQFF	TGTGCCAGCAGCGTAGCCCTAGATCGCAATGAGCAGTTCTTC
.	.	TRBV11-2	TRBJ2-7	CASSLGLGYEQYF	TGTGCCAGCAGCCTGGGACTCGGCTACGAGCAGTACTTC
.	.	TRBV29-1	TRBJ2-7	CSVDSESSYEQYF	TGCAGCGTTGACAGCGAGTCATCCTACGAGCAGTACTTC
.	TRBD1	TRBV11-3	TRBJ2-7	CASSFGTGGEQYF	TGTGCCAGCAGCTTCGGGACAGGCGGCGAGCAGTACTTC
.	TRBD1	TRBV19	TRBJ2-7	CASSTDRGEQYF	TGTGCCAGTAGTACTGACAGGGGGGAGCAGTACTTC
.	TRBD1	TRBV7-9	TRBJ2-1	CASSLVQGAVNEQFF	TGTGCCAGCAGCCTGGTTCAGGGGGCGGTAAATGAGCAGTTCTTC
.	TRBD1	TRBV25-1	TRBJ1-1	CASRDTGTEMNTEAFF	TGTGCCAGCAGGGATACCGGGACAGAAATGAACACTGAAGCTTTCTTT
.	TRBD2	TRBV6-1	TRBJ2-7	CASSEVPRGSDEQYF	TGTGCCAGCAGTGAAGTCCCGCGGGGGAGCGACGAGCAGTACTTC
.	TRBD1	TRBV5-6	TRBJ1-5	CASSRQGPNQPQHF	TGTGCCAGCAGCCGACAGGGACCCAATCAGCCCCAGCATTTT
.	TRBD2	TRBV7-3	TRBJ2-3	CASSRGGVNTDTQYF	TGTGCCAGCAGTCGCGGGGGGGTGAACACAGATACGCAGTATTTT
.	TRBD1	TRBV18	TRBJ2-5	CASSGTGFRETQYF	TGTGCCAGCTCAGGGACAGGGTTTCGAGAGACCCAGTACTTC
.	.	TRBV19	TRBJ2-5	CASSIGGSVGTQYF	TGTGCCAGTAGTATCGGTGGTAGCGTGGGGACCCAGTACTTC
once	.	TRBV7-6	TRBJ2-7	CASSYQPSPGYEQYF	TGTGCCAGCAGTTACCAACCATCTCCGGGGTACGAGCAGTACTTC
.	.	TRBV9	TRBJ1-2	CASSTEVLGDGYTF	TGTGCCAGCAGCACTGAAGTACTAGGAGATGGCTACACCTTC
once	.	TRBV19	TRBJ1-1	CASSMEGRANTEAFF	TGTGCCAGTAGTATGGAAGGCAGGGCGAACACTGAAGCTTTCTTT
.	.	TRBV18	TRBJ1-3	CASSPEGASGNTIYF	TGTGCCAGCTCACCGGAGGGAGCCTCTGGAAACACCATATATTTT
.	TRBD2	TRBV6-5	TRBJ2-1	CASRAKRGGEQFF	TGTGCCAGCAGGGCTAAGCGGGGCGGAGAGCAGTTCTTC
.	.	TRBV7-8	TRBJ2-2	CASSLPKQGVNTGELFF	TGTGCCAGCAGCTTACCGAAACAGGGTGTGAACACCGGGGAGCTGTTTTTT
.	TRBD2	TRBV7-8	TRBJ2-1	CASRLAGDSSYNEQFF	TGTGCCAGCAGACTAGCGGGGGACAGCTCCTACAATGAGCAGTTCTTC
.	.	TRBV19	TRBJ2-3	CASSPGTESADTQYF	TGTGCCAGTAGTCCCGGTACGGAGAGTGCAGATACGCAGTATTTT
.	TRBD1	TRBV4-3	TRBJ1-2	CASSQVENRGHYGYTF	TGCGCCAGCAGCCAAGTGGAAAACAGGGGGCACTATGGCTACACCTTC
.	.	TRBV4-3	TRBJ2-3	CASSQAPEPGPQYF	TGCGCCAGCAGCCAAGCTCCCGAGCCTGGTCCGCAGTATTTT
.	TRBD2	TRBV9	TRBJ2-5	CASNRERGETQYF	TGTGCCAGCAACCGGGAGCGGGGGGAGACCCAGTACTTC